The 28 T cell receptor beta chains below were found in one sample sequenced in a study of blood T cell repertoires in COVID-19. Assay used: immunoSEQ multiplex PCR; TCRdb lists only in-frame clones, some missing. Of about 430,000 clones listed, about 90% are singletons. Sequenced material: peripheral blood. Receptors were obtained from a man between 18 and 29 years old with COVID-19, enrolled during active disease.

The V call is TRBV2, the J call TRBJ1-3; D is ambiguous. The CDR3 loop spans 13 amino acids. V lost 2 bases to trimming and J lost 4 bases, with 6 bases between them. CDR1 SNHLY and CDR2 FYNNEI come from the germline V gene. CDR3 in DNA: TGTGCCAGCAGTGAATTTCCAGGAAACACCATATATTTT. Its protein product is CASSEFPGNTIYF.

V usage is TRBV3-1 (or the pseudogene TRBV3-2) and J usage is TRBJ2-1; 8 nucleotides match TRBD1. With 4 bases clipped from V and 0 bases from J, the junction kept 8 bases outside the gene matches. This CDR3 comprises 17 residues. Germline V gene sequence: CDR1 LGHDT, CDR2 YNNKEL (reference sequence). This CDR3 is CASSRINRGSSYNEQFF. CDR3 bases: TGTGCCAGCAGCCGTATCAACAGGGGGAGCTCCTACAATGAGCAGTTCTTC.

The chain couples TRBV30 to TRBJ1-4; the D gene is possibly TRBD1 (5 bases). This CDR3 has 14 amino acids. Germline V gives CDR1 GTSNPN, CDR2 SVGIG (reference sequence). V shed 3 bases and J shed 3 bases, with 11 bases lying between them. CDR3 in amino acids: CAWSKGSANEKLFF. The CDR3 nucleotides read TGTGCCTGGAGCAAGGGGTCCGCTAATGAAAAACTGTTTTTT.

About this clone itself: This CDR3 is also generated by other DNA sequences in the sample. The chain combines TRBV6-5 with TRBJ2-3, with 10 bases aligning to TRBD2. CDR3 length: 15 residues. Germline V lookup: CDR1 MNHEY, CDR2 SVGAGI. V shed 4 bases, J shed 0 bases, and the junction held 1 base outside the gene matches. CDR3 sequence: CASSLAGGSTDTQYF. The CDR3, as DNA: TGTGCCAGCAGTTTAGCGGGAGGCAGCACAGATACGCAGTATTTT.

The V and J genes are TRBV19 and TRBJ1-2, with 8 positions matching TRBD1. In germline, CDR1 is LNHDA, CDR2 SQIVND (reference sequence). CDR3 length: 16 residues. V lost 3 bases and J lost 4; bases outside the gene matches: 10. CDR3 DNA: TGTGCCAGTAGTATCGAGGACAGGGAAATTAGCTATGGCTACACCTTC. Translation: CASSIEDREISYGYTF.

The chain carries TRBV7-9 and TRBJ2-3; TRBD2 matches 7 bases. This CDR3 contains 16 residues. Losses at the gene ends were 3 bases for V and 1 base for J; bases not matched to a gene: 7. Germline V gives CDR1 SEHNR, CDR2 FQNEAQ (reference sequence). The CDR3 here is CASSFSLAGGTDTQYF. As DNA, the CDR3 is TGTGCCAGCAGCTTTAGTCTCGCGGGGGGCACAGATACGCAGTATTTT.

The chain couples TRBV4-2 to TRBJ2-7; TRBD1 might be the D (5 bases). V was cut by 0 bases and J by 4 bases, with 10 bases left in between. The CDR3 consists of 14 residues. The V gene's germline CDR1 is LGHNA and CDR2 YNFKEQ. CDR3 nucleotide sequence: TGTGCCAGCAGCCAAGATTTAAGGGGATACGAGCAGTACTTC. Its translation: CASSQDLRGYEQYF.

Remarks on this clone: The sample holds other DNA sequences that translate to the same CDR3. The rearrangement links TRBV14 to TRBJ2-5; D gene unclear. Germline V lookup: CDR1 SGHDN, CDR2 FVKESK. The CDR3 length is 13 residues. The V end lost 0 bases, the J end lost 4 bases, and 6 bases lay between the germline ends. In DNA form, the CDR3 reads TGTGCCAGCAGCCAAGATCGCGGAGAGACCCAGTACTTC. The encoded protein is CASSQDRGETQYF.

This clone was recorded once. The chain is built from TRBV11-1 and TRBJ1-2, with no clear D. Germline-derived CDR1 and CDR2 are SGHAT and FQDESV (reference sequence). The CDR3 spans 13 residues. Trimming removed 2 bases from V and 7 bases from J, with 11 bases in between. The CDR3 sequence is CASSLLSSGGYTF. For the CDR3, the DNA is TGTGCCAGCAGCTTACTATCCAGCGGTGGCTACACCTTC.

CDR3 coding DNA: TGTGCCAGTAGTACCGAGACAGATACGCAGTATTTT. Its protein product is CASSTETDTQYF. V gene TRBV19 combines with J gene TRBJ2-3; D uncertain. This CDR3 has 12 residues. V lost 4 bases and J lost 3, with 5 bases in between. In germline, CDR1 is LNHDA, CDR2 SQIVND (reference sequence).

This clone was recorded once. The chain combines TRBV5-1 with TRBJ2-7, with D possibly being TRBD1 (5 bases). Per germline, CDR1 SGHRS and CDR2 YFSETQ. V shed 4 bases and J shed 3 bases, with 20 bases lying between them. The CDR3 loop spans 16 amino acids. The CDR3 region has the DNA TGCGCCAGCAGCCCGGAAGGGGTCACCGGGTACTACGAGCAGTACTTC. This codes for CASSPEGVTGYYEQYF.

This chain uses TRBV4-1 with TRBJ1-3; weak D call: TRBD1 (5 bases). CDR1 MGHRA and CDR2 YSYEKL come from the germline V gene. The CDR3 contains 15 residues. Trimming removed 2 bases from V and 11 bases from J, with 19 bases in between. The CDR3 nucleotides read TGCGCCAGCAGCCAACACCGGGACCCCTCGGGGGCCATATATTTT. This codes for CASSQHRDPSGAIYF.

In this sample, this clone turned up once. The chain carries TRBV7-2 and TRBJ1-2; TRBD1 is a possible D gene (5 bases). The CDR3 totals 14 residues. V lost 1 base to trimming and J lost 4 bases, with 10 bases between them. Germline CDR1 reads SGHTA; CDR2 reads FQGNSA. The CDR3 sequence: CASSLGGQGYGYTF. The DNA of the CDR3 is TGTGCCAGCAGCTTAGGGGGCCAGGGCTATGGCTACACCTTC.

The rearrangement joins TRBV4-2 to TRBJ2-1, with 8 bases that match TRBD2. The CDR3 loop spans 17 amino acids. Germline V gene sequence: CDR1 LGHNA, CDR2 YNFKEQ. V shed 0 bases and J 7 bases; nucleotides not matched to a gene: 11. The CDR3 protein is CASSQDKGLAGRNEQFF. In nucleotides, the CDR3 is TGTGCCAGCAGCCAAGATAAGGGATTAGCGGGAAGGAATGAGCAGTTCTTC.

The chain is built from TRBV7-8 and TRBJ2-7; 8 bases agree with TRBD2. Unmatched junction bases numbered 6, after V lost 5 bases and J lost 3 bases. Germline V gene data show CDR1 as SGHVS and CDR2 as FQNEAQ. The CDR3 loop spans 14 amino acids. The chain's CDR3 is CASSAGLEYYEQYF. CDR3 in DNA: TGTGCCAGCAGCGCGGGACTAGAATACTACGAGCAGTACTTC. Together with reference TRBV7-8 and TRBJ2-7, the CDR3 gives the full variable domain: GAGVSQSPRYKVAKRGQDVALRCDPISGHVSLFWYQQALGQGPEFLTYFQNEAQLDKSGLPSDRFFAERPEGSVSTLKIQRTQQEDSAVYLCASSAGLEYYEQYFGPGTRLTVT.

The chain employs TRBV5-1 and TRBJ1-4, with 7 bases identical to TRBD1. The V gene's germline CDR1 is SGHRS and CDR2 YFSETQ. V was clipped by 4 bases and J by 11 bases; unmatched bases: 8. The CDR3 covers 13 residues. In DNA form, the CDR3 reads TGCGCCAGCAGCCTATCGACAGGGTTGAAACTGTTTTTT. Its protein product is CASSLSTGLKLFF.

The V call is TRBV12-5, the J call TRBJ2-1; 8 positions match TRBD2. Germline values: CDR1 LGHNT, CDR2 FRNRAP. V dropped 4 bases and J dropped 4; count of bases not matched to a gene: 9. This CDR3 spans 16 amino acids. This chain's CDR3 is CASGSNRGGEYNEQFF. In DNA, the CDR3 is TGTGCTAGTGGTTCCAACCGGGGGGGAGAGTACAATGAGCAGTTCTTC.

The chain couples TRBV4-1 to TRBJ2-7, with TRBD2 as a possible D gene (6 bases). The germline V gene has CDR1 MGHRA and CDR2 YSYEKL. The V end lost 5 bases, the J end lost 4 bases, and 18 bases lay between the germline ends. CDR3 length: 15 residues. CDR3 protein: CASSEGSRGYYEQYF. In nucleotides, the CDR3 is TGCGCCAGCAGCGAAGGGTCCCGGGGGTATTACGAGCAGTACTTC.

The chain combines TRBV15 with TRBJ2-3; 7 bases line up with TRBD2. The V gene end was trimmed by 1 base and the J gene end by 0 bases; junction bases not matched to a gene: 1. Germline CDR1 reads LNHNV; CDR2 reads YYDKDF (reference sequence). The CDR3 is 15 amino acids. The CDR3 here is CATSRGAGSTDTQYF. CDR3 coding DNA: TGTGCCACCAGCAGAGGAGCGGGAAGCACAGATACGCAGTATTTT. Full variable domain (outside the CDR3, taken from reference TRBV15 and TRBJ2-3): DAMVIQNPRYQVTQFGKPVTLSCSQTLNHNVMYWYQQKSSQAPKLLFHYYDKDFNNEADTPDNFQSRRPNTSFCFLDIRSPGLGDTAMYLCATSRGAGSTDTQYFGPGTRLTVL.

The rearrangement links TRBV29-1 to TRBJ2-1, with 9 bases lining up with TRBD2. Germline assignment: CDR1 SQVTM and CDR2 ANQGSEA. This CDR3 spans 17 amino acids. The V segment lost 0 bases and the J segment 8 bases; nucleotides outside the gene matches: 14. The CDR3 region has the DNA TGCAGCGTTGAAGATATCGGGCGGGAGGGCCAGGTGTATGAGCAGTTCTTC. It is translated as CSVEDIGREGQVYEQFF.

The chain recombines TRBV2 with TRBJ2-7; the match to TRBD1 covers 8 bases. The CDR3 runs to 15 residues. The V gene's germline CDR1 is SNHLY and CDR2 FYNNEI. The V and J ends lost 5 bases and 4 bases, in that order; junction bases with no gene match: 10. CDR3: CASSREDRAVYEQYF. In DNA form, the CDR3 reads TGTGCCAGCAGTAGAGAGGACAGGGCAGTTTACGAGCAGTACTTC. The whole variable domain, remainder taken from reference TRBV2 and TRBJ2-7, is EPEVTQTPSHQVTQMGQEVILRCVPISNHLYFYWYRQILGQKVEFLVSFYNNEISEKSEIFDDQFSVERPDGSNFTLKIRSTKLEDSAMYFCASSREDRAVYEQYFGPGTRLTVT.

The genes are TRBV19 and TRBJ2-1, with 8 bases aligning to TRBD2. Germline loops: CDR1 LNHDA, CDR2 SQIVND (reference sequence). This CDR3 has 15 residues. V lost 5 bases, J lost 6 bases, and 9 bases stayed unmatched. The CDR3 region has the DNA TGTGCCAGTAGTCTCCCCTCCGGGACTAGCAATGAGCAGTTCTTC. This sequence encodes CASSLPSGTSNEQFF.

The rearrangement links TRBV7-9 to TRBJ2-1; 7 nucleotides match TRBD1. Losses at the gene ends were 4 bases for V and 4 bases for J; bases not matched to a gene: 10. The CDR3 runs to 16 residues. The germline V gene encodes CDR1 SEHNR and CDR2 FQNEAQ (reference sequence). In DNA form, the CDR3 reads TGTGCCAGCAGCTCCCGGACAGGAAGCTCATACAATGAGCAGTTCTTC. Its translation: CASSSRTGSSYNEQFF.

In its sample, this clone was seen a few times. Other DNA variants within this sample encode the same CDR3. The chain has TRBV7-2 and TRBJ2-1; no clear D gene. CDR1 SGHTA and CDR2 FQGNSA come from the germline V gene. V was cut by 1 base and J by 4 bases, with 5 bases left in between. The CDR3 runs 13 residues. This CDR3 is CASSLELYNEQFF. The CDR3 DNA reads TGTGCCAGCAGCTTAGAGCTTTACAATGAGCAGTTCTTC.

The genes are TRBV19 and TRBJ1-1; D perhaps matches TRBD1 (5 bases). V dropped 5 bases and J dropped 0 bases, with 16 bases sitting between them. This CDR3 spans 16 amino acids. CDR1 and CDR2 from the germline V gene are LNHDA and SQIVND (reference sequence). The CDR3 DNA follows: TGTGCCAGTAGTCTCGCCGGGACTATTTTGAACACTGAAGCTTTCTTT. Encoded protein: CASSLAGTILNTEAFF.

The chain combines TRBV5-4 with TRBJ2-2, with 9 bases fitting TRBD2. This CDR3 contains 16 residues. Trimming cost V 0 bases and J 2 bases; bases outside gene matches: 2. CDR1 and CDR2 (germline): SGHNT, YYREEE (reference sequence). In DNA, the CDR3 is TGTGCCAGCAGCTTGGCGCGGGGGGGAAACACCGGGGAGCTGTTTTTT. This gives the protein CASSLARGGNTGELFF.

This rearrangement joins TRBV19 to TRBJ2-3, with D unresolved. The CDR3 runs to 11 residues. Germline-derived CDR1 and CDR2 are LNHDA and SQIVND (reference sequence). Between the trimmed V and J ends, which lost 3 bases and 4 bases, there was a span of 2 bases. CDR3: CASSIADTQYF. In DNA, the CDR3 is TGTGCCAGTAGTATCGCAGATACGCAGTATTTT.

The chain employs TRBV6-6 and TRBJ1-5, with TRBD1 matching 7 bases. The junction had 14 bases not matched to a gene; V was cut back by 6 bases and J by 0 bases. Germline V gene data show CDR1 as MNHNY and CDR2 as SVGAGI (reference sequence). The CDR3 runs to 18 residues. CDR3: CASSRKGRGVVSNQPQHF. As DNA, the CDR3 is TGTGCCAGCAGCCGAAAGGGCAGGGGGGTGGTTAGCAATCAGCCCCAGCATTTT.